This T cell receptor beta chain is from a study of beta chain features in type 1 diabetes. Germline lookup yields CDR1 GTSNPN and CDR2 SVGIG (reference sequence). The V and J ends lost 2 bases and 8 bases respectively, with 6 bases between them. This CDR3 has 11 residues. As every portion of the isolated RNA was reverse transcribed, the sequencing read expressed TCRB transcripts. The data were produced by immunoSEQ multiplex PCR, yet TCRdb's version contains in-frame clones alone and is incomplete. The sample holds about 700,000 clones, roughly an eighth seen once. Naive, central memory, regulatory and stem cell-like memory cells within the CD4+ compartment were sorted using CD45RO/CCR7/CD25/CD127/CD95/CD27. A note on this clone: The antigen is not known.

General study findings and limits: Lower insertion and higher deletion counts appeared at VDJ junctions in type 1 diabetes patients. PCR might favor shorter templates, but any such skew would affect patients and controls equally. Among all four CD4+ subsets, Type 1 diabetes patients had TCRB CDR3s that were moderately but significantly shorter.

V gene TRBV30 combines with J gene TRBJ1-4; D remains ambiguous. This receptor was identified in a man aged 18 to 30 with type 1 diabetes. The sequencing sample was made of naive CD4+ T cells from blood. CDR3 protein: CAWSSWEKLFF. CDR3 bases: TGTGCCTGGAGTTCATGGGAAAAACTGTTTTTT.